A single sample gave rise to the 31 T cell receptor beta chains below, sequenced in a study of T-cell reconstitution after alpha-beta-depleted transplantation in children. Unique molecular identifiers were incorporated when the TCRbeta library was constructed. TCRdb passed the PCR reads through MiXCR, listing each CDR3 protein once. The repertoire holds approximately 350,000 distinct CDR3 sequences, with under 13% as singletons. Material: PBMCs from the stem cell graft donor, obtained from the stem cell graft. The receptors here all came from a human donor who donated a stem cell graft to a child with acute lymphoblastic leukemia.

This clonotype occurred a few times. This chain joins TRBV20-1 and TRBJ2-1, with TRBD2 matching over 11 bases. The CDR3 length is 17 residues. CDR1 and CDR2 from the germline V gene are DFQATT and SNEGSKA (reference sequence). The V gene end was trimmed by 2 bases and the J gene end by 3 bases; junction bases not matched to a gene: 9. The CDR3 nucleotides read TGCAGTGCTAGAAACCCACTAGCGGGAGTTAGCTACAATGAGCAGTTCTTC. Amino acid sequence: CSARNPLAGVSYNEQFF.

This clonotype was counted ten times or more. This sequence joins TRBV12-3 or TRBV12-4 and TRBJ1-2; 11 bases agree with TRBD1. V dropped 4 bases and J dropped 5; count of bases not matched to a gene: 6. The CDR3 is made up of 15 amino acids. The CDR3 DNA reads TGTGCCAGCAGTTCCCATGGACAGGGGGCTTATGGCTACACCTTC. Amino acid sequence: CASSSHGQGAYGYTF.

This clonotype was found many times. The junction departs from the called germline gene at one end, perhaps through a read error. V is TRBV7-2 and J is TRBJ2-5; D call uncertain. Germline V gene sequence: CDR1 SGHTA, CDR2 FQGNSA. The CDR3 runs 13 residues. CDR3 sequence: CASSANNRSPSHF. In DNA, the CDR3 is TGTGCCAGCAGCGCGAATAATCGCAGTCCCTCCCACTTC.

V and J are TRBV24-1 and TRBJ2-6; D remains ambiguous. Germline V CDR1 and CDR2: KGHDR, SFDVKD. Trimming stripped 2 bases from V and 0 bases from J, with 4 bases between. CDR3 length: 15 amino acids. The CDR3 DNA follows: TGTGCCACCAGTGATTCCAACTCTGGGGCCAACGTCCTGACTTTC. It is translated as CATSDSNSGANVLTF.

This clonotype occurred a few times. Mismatch with germline at one junction end may stem from a read error. The V and J genes are TRBV7-9 and TRBJ2-1, with 8 bases that match TRBD2. The CDR3 extends over 15 amino acids. CDR1 and CDR2 (germline): SEHNR, FQNEAQ (reference sequence). In DNA form, the CDR3 reads TGTGCCGGCAGTACGCCTAGCGGGTGGACTAGGGAGCAGTTCTTC. Translation: CAGSTPSGWTREQFF. The full variable domain, in which reference TRBV7-9 and TRBJ2-1 provide the parts outside the CDR3, is DTGVSQNPRHKITKRGQNVTFRCDPISEHNRLYWYRQTLGQGPEFLTYFQNEAQLEKSRLLSDRFSAERPKGSFSTLEIQRTEQGDSAMYLCAGSTPSGWTREQFFGPGTRLTVL.

The chain recombines TRBV20-1 with TRBJ1-6; TRBD1 matches at 8 bases. CDR1 and CDR2 (germline): DFQATT, SNEGSKA (reference sequence). After removal of 7 bases from V and 5 bases from J, the junction contained 13 bases not matched to a gene. The CDR3 has 16 residues. The CDR3 loop reads CSGQSPGQVDNSPLHF. The CDR3 nucleotides read TGCAGTGGCCAGAGTCCGGGACAGGTCGATAATTCACCCCTCCACTTT.

This clonotype has only a few counts. The CDR3 reads CAISHTGTSYEQYF. The CDR3 nucleotides read TGTGCCATCAGTCATACAGGGACCTCCTACGAGCAGTACTTC. This chain links TRBV10-3 with TRBJ2-7; TRBD1 is a possible D gene (6 bases). The CDR3 has 14 amino acids. From germline, CDR1 is ENHRY and CDR2 SYGVKD. V shed 5 bases and J shed 0 bases, with 11 bases lying between them.

This sequence joins TRBV7-9 and TRBJ2-1, with TRBD1 matching over 9 bases. Germline trimming cut 5 bases from V and 9 bases from J; bases unmatched to any gene: 8. CDR1 is SEHNR, CDR2 FQNEAQ, per germline (reference sequence). This CDR3 region has 14 residues. The CDR3 is CASSMDRGWGEQFF. In DNA, the CDR3 is TGTGCCAGCAGCATGGACAGGGGATGGGGTGAGCAGTTCTTC.

This clonotype was observed many times. V usage is TRBV21-1 and J usage is TRBJ2-5; TRBD2 is the table's D call, not checked against the DNA. TRBV21-1 is reported as a pseudogene. The CDR3 is 14 residues long. The CDR3 loop reads CASSPRTSKETQYF. The CDR3 nucleotides are TGTGCCAGCAGTCCACGGACTTCGAAAGAGACCCAGTACTTC.

This clonotype was detected ten times or more. J is TRBJ2-5 and V is TRBV4-3; 9 bases align to TRBD1. CDR3 length: 14 amino acids. Germline V gives CDR1 LGHNA, CDR2 YSLEER. The V segment lost 4 bases and the J segment 2 bases; nucleotides outside the gene matches: 2. CDR3 bases: TGCGCCAGCAGCCGAGGACAGGGGCAAGAGACCCAGTACTTC. Its translation: CASSRGQGQETQYF.

The J gene is TRBJ2-5, the V gene TRBV2; 8 positions match TRBD2. Germline assignment: CDR1 SNHLY and CDR2 FYNNEI. J gave up 1 base and V 5 bases, and 18 bases lay outside the gene matches. The CDR3 totals 19 residues. For the CDR3, the DNA is TGTGCCAGCAGTCCCCTCTGGGTAGCGGGAAAAAATGGCCAAGAGACCCAGTACTTC. Translation gives CASSPLWVAGKNGQETQYF. Combining the CDR3 with reference TRBV2 and TRBJ2-5 gives the whole variable domain EPEVTQTPSHQVTQMGQEVILRCVPISNHLYFYWYRQILGQKVEFLVSFYNNEISEKSEIFDDQFSVERPDGSNFTLKIRSTKLEDSAMYFCASSPLWVAGKNGQETQYFGPGTRLLVL.

This clonotype was counted only a few times. V is TRBV4-3 and J is TRBJ2-7; D gene ambiguous. In germline, CDR1 is LGHNA, CDR2 YSLEER. This CDR3 spans 13 amino acids. V was trimmed by 0 bases and J by 1 base, leaving 4 bases between them. The CDR3 loop reads CASSQEWSYEQYF. In nucleotides, the CDR3 is TGCGCCAGCAGCCAAGAATGGTCCTACGAGCAGTACTTC.

As regards this clonotype: A much larger clone differs by one base, so this may be a read error. The rearrangement joins TRBV20-1 to TRBJ1-5, with 12 nucleotides matching TRBD1. CDR1 is DFQATT and CDR2 is SNEGSKA in the germline V gene (reference sequence). CDR3 length: 19 residues. The CDR3 region has the DNA TGCACTGCCCCGCCGACCGGGACAGGGGGCATCATTAGCAATCAGCCCCAGCATTTT. This sequence encodes CTAPPTGTGGIISNQPQHF.

This chain joins TRBV7-9 and TRBJ2-7; D not certain. This CDR3 has 12 residues. Germline lookup yields CDR1 SEHNR and CDR2 FQNEAQ (reference sequence). V lost 7 bases and J lost 5, with 12 bases in between. The CDR3 protein is CASTLNVDEQYF. The CDR3, as DNA: TGTGCCAGCACCCTTAACGTCGACGAGCAGTACTTC.

The V and J genes are TRBV7-8 and TRBJ2-1; 9 bases match TRBD2. The germline V gene encodes CDR1 SGHVS and CDR2 FQNEAQ. Trimming cost V 0 bases and J 1 base; bases outside gene matches: 4. This CDR3 comprises 17 residues. The CDR3 is CASSLALTSGSYNEQFF. The CDR3 DNA reads TGTGCCAGCAGCTTAGCTCTTACTAGCGGGTCCTACAATGAGCAGTTCTTC.

The chain recombines TRBV20-1 with TRBJ2-1; D call uncertain. The CDR3 has 14 residues. Trimming stripped 2 bases from V and 7 bases from J, with 15 bases between. Looked up from germline, CDR1 is DFQATT and CDR2 is SNEGSKA (reference sequence). The CDR3 protein is CSARPWAGRNEQFF. The CDR3 DNA reads TGCAGTGCTAGACCTTGGGCCGGACGGAATGAGCAGTTCTTC.

As for this clonotype: One junction end does not reproduce the germline sequence, and a read error may be involved. The CDR3, as DNA: TGCGCCAGCAGCTACGGGAGTAACACCCGGGAGCTGTTTTTT. Amino acid sequence: CASSYGSNTRELFF. The rearrangement uses TRBV5-1 and TRBJ2-2, with TRBD2 as a possible D gene (6 bases). In germline, CDR1 is SGHRS, CDR2 YFSETQ. There are 14 residues in the CDR3.

V is TRBV20-1 and J is TRBJ1-5; D possibly corresponds to TRBD1 (5 bases). The CDR3 totals 13 residues. CDR1 and CDR2 (germline): DFQATT, SNEGSKA (reference sequence). Trimming shortened V by 6 bases and J by 0 bases, and 9 bases separated the two germline ends. The CDR3 region has the DNA TGCAGTGCCGGACACAATAGCAATCAGCCCCAGCATTTT. This codes for CSAGHNSNQPQHF.

This clonotype has only a few counts. J is TRBJ2-7 and V is TRBV6-1, with unresolved D. V shed 4 bases and J shed 1 base, with 20 bases lying between them. Looked up from germline, CDR1 is MNHNS and CDR2 is SASEGT. The CDR3 runs 17 residues. The DNA of the CDR3 is TGTGCCAGCAGTGGTACGGGTTCTAAGGGCACTTCCTACGAGCAGTACTTC. Encoded protein: CASSGTGSKGTSYEQYF.

This clonotype turned up a few times. The chain joins TRBV7-2 to TRBJ2-1, with 9 nucleotides matching TRBD2. V was clipped by 1 base and J by 8 bases; unmatched bases: 3. This CDR3 spans 14 amino acids. From germline, CDR1 is SGHTA and CDR2 FQGNSA. The CDR3 protein is CASSLDGLAYEQFF. In nucleotides, the CDR3 is TGTGCCAGCAGCTTAGATGGACTAGCGTATGAGCAGTTCTTC.

The gene calls are TRBV5-6 and TRBJ1-2, with 11 bases matching TRBD1. V lost 0 bases to trimming and J lost 4 bases; unmatched junction nucleotides: 5. The CDR3 has 16 residues. Germline V CDR1 and CDR2: SGHDT, YYEEEE. CDR3 sequence: CASSLGTGGECYGYTF. CDR3 DNA: TGTGCCAGCAGCTTGGGGACAGGGGGCGAATGCTATGGCTACACCTTC.

The chain links TRBV12-3 or TRBV12-4 to TRBJ2-1; 13 nucleotides agree with TRBD2. With 4 bases clipped from V and 7 bases from J, the junction kept 4 bases outside the gene matches. CDR3 length: 15 residues. The chain's CDR3 is CASSSGLAGWNEQFF. The CDR3 DNA is TGTGCCAGCAGTTCGGGACTAGCGGGATGGAATGAGCAGTTCTTC.

The J gene is TRBJ1-1, the V gene TRBV9; a weak D match, TRBD1 (6 bases). The CDR3 length is 15 residues. V lost 4 bases and J 0 bases, leaving 13 bases between the germline ends. Germline assignment: CDR1 SGDLS and CDR2 YYNGEE. The CDR3: CASSRGTPMNTEAFF. For the CDR3, the DNA is TGTGCCAGCAGCAGAGGGACACCTATGAACACTGAAGCTTTCTTT.

The chain's CDR3 is CSARDRELTQETQYF. The CDR3 DNA follows: TGCAGTGCTAGGGACAGGGAACTGACCCAAGAGACCCAGTACTTC. This chain joins TRBV20-1 and TRBJ2-5; TRBD1 matches at 8 bases. The CDR3 is 15 amino acids. V shed 3 bases and J 1 base; nucleotides not matched to a gene: 7. CDR1 DFQATT and CDR2 SNEGSKA come from the germline V gene (reference sequence).

A few counts support this clonotype. The chain's CDR3 is CSALSRRGGVTQYF. The CDR3 nucleotides are TGCAGTGCCCTGAGCCGCCGGGGAGGTGTGACCCAGTACTTC. The chain couples TRBV20-1 to TRBJ2-5; weak D call: TRBD2 (6 bases). There are 14 residues in the CDR3. Germline lookup yields CDR1 DFQATT and CDR2 SNEGSKA (reference sequence). With 6 bases removed from V and 7 bases from J, the gap between germline ends came to 21 bases.

This clonotype came up a few times. This chain connects TRBV29-1 to TRBJ1-2; a weak D match, TRBD1 (6 bases). The V end lost 0 bases, the J end lost 2 bases, and 10 bases lay between the germline ends. CDR1 and CDR2 from the germline V gene are SQVTM and ANQGSEA. This CDR3 is built from 14 residues. The DNA of the CDR3 is TGCAGCGTTGAAGATTTTGGACAGAACTATGGCTACACCTTC. Its protein product is CSVEDFGQNYGYTF.

The DNA of the CDR3 is TGCAGTGCTAGAGGGACCGATCGGCCCTACAATGAGCAGTTCTTC. Translating gives CSARGTDRPYNEQFF. The chain couples TRBV20-1 to TRBJ2-1, with D unclear. The CDR3 totals 15 residues. Germline V lookup: CDR1 DFQATT, CDR2 SNEGSKA (reference sequence). The V gene lost 1 base and the J gene lost 2 bases, with 12 bases spanning the gap.

This clonotype was recorded at least ten times. The chain uses TRBV6-1 and TRBJ1-3; TRBD1 might be the D (6 bases). The CDR3 is made up of 12 amino acids. The germline V and J ends were trimmed by 6 bases and 5 bases, with 8 bases remaining between them. Germline values: CDR1 MNHNS, CDR2 SASEGT. The CDR3 loop reads CASSGQRNTIYF. CDR3 nucleotide sequence: TGTGCCAGCAGCGGACAGCGAAACACCATATATTTT.

The chain combines TRBV19 with TRBJ2-3; 12 positions match TRBD2. Looked up from germline, CDR1 is LNHDA and CDR2 is SQIVND (reference sequence). Trimming took 6 bases from V and 4 from J; bases not matched to a gene: 8. The CDR3 sequence is 16 residues long. In DNA, the CDR3 is TGTGCCAGTAGCTCCCTAGCGGGAGGGTTAGCAGATACGCAGTATTTT. Amino acids: CASSSLAGGLADTQYF.

The table lists this clonotype with a few counts. This sequence joins TRBV4-1 and TRBJ1-5; D gene ambiguous. Per germline, CDR1 MGHRA and CDR2 YSYEKL. The CDR3 covers 14 residues. Trimming left V 1 base short and J 1 base short, with 5 bases between. The CDR3 spells CASSQGPSNQPQHF. The DNA for the CDR3 is TGCGCCAGCAGCCAAGGACCGAGCAATCAGCCCCAGCATTTT.

In regard to this clonotype: A much larger clone sits a single nucleotide away, making a read error possible. The chain carries TRBV7-3 and TRBJ1-1; D not certain. From germline, CDR1 is SGHTA and CDR2 FQGTGA. This CDR3 is built from 14 residues. CDR3 residues: CANSSNQVNTEAFF. In DNA form, the CDR3 reads TGTGCCAACAGCTCGAATCAGGTGAACACTGAAGCTTTCTTT.